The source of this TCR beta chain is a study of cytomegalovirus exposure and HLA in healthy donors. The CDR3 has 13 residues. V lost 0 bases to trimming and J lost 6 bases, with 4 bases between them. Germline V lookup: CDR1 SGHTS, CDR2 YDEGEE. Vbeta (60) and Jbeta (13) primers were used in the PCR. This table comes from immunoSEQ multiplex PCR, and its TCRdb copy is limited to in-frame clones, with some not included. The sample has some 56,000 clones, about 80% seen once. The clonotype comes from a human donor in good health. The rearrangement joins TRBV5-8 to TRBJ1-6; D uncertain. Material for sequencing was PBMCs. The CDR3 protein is CASSLGLNSPLHF. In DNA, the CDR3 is TGTGCCAGCAGCTTGGGGCTTAATTCACCCCTCCACTTT.